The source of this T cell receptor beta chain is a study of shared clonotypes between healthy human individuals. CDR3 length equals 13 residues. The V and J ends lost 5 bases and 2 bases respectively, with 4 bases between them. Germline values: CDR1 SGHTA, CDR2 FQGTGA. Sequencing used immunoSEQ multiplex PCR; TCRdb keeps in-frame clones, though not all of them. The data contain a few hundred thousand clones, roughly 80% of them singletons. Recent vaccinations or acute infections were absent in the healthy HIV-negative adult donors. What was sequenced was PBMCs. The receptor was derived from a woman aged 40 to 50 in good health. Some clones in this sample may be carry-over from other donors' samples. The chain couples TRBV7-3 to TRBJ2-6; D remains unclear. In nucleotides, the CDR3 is TGTGCCAGCAGCCCACCTGGGGCCAACGTCCTGACTTTC. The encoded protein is CASSPPGANVLTF.